These 4 T cell receptor beta chains were all obtained from the same sample, sequenced in a study of blood T cell repertoires in COVID-19. The repertoire was sequenced with immunoSEQ multiplex PCR; TCRdb's copy has only in-frame clones and lacks some. The table shows around 120,000 clones, with around 90% occurring only once. The specimen was peripheral blood. These TCRs come from a woman aged 55-69 years with COVID-19, enrolled during active disease.

The gene calls are TRBV4-1 and TRBJ1-4; 7 positions agree with TRBD1. Germline CDR1 reads MGHRA; CDR2 reads YSYEKL. Trimming removed 4 bases from V and 8 bases from J; junction bases left unmatched: 13. CDR3 size: 16 residues. This CDR3 reads CASSLNKGAFEEKLFF. CDR3 sequence (DNA): TGCGCCAGCAGCCTAAACAAGGGGGCCTTTGAGGAAAAACTGTTTTTT.

The rearrangement joins TRBV5-4 to TRBJ1-1, with a weak D call TRBD1 (5 bases). V lost 0 bases and J 1 base, leaving 10 bases between the germline ends. The CDR3 consists of 15 residues. Germline V gene data show CDR1 as SGHNT and CDR2 as YYREEE (reference sequence). CDR3 in amino acids: CASSLVGGRNTEAFF. CDR3 bases: TGTGCCAGCAGCTTGGTGGGGGGTAGGAACACTGAAGCTTTCTTT. Full variable domain (remainder filled in from reference TRBV5-4 and TRBJ1-1): ETGVTQSPTHLIKTRGQQVTLRCSSQSGHNTVSWYQQALGQGPQFIFQYYREEENGRGNFPPRFSGLQFPNYSSELNVNALELDDSALYLCASSLVGGRNTEAFFGQGTRLTVV.

The chain carries TRBV6-5 and TRBJ1-2; D might be TRBD1 (6 bases). Germline CDR1 reads MNHEY; CDR2 reads SVGAGI. Trimming took off 6 bases at V and 3 bases at J, with 8 bases between the two ends. The CDR3 has 12 residues. The CDR3 loop reads CASRQGDYGYTF. CDR3 DNA sequence: TGTGCCAGCAGACAGGGTGACTATGGCTACACCTTC.

This chain joins TRBV11-2 and TRBJ1-1, with 8 bases that match TRBD1. Losses at the gene ends were 4 bases for V and 7 bases for J; bases not matched to a gene: 2. Germline CDR1 is SGHAT and CDR2 is FQNNGV. The CDR3 is made up of 12 amino acids. Here the CDR3 reads CASSSTGGEAFF. As DNA, the CDR3 is TGTGCCAGCAGCTCCACAGGGGGTGAAGCTTTCTTT.